This T cell receptor beta chain was captured in a study of Ad26.COV2.S vaccination and SARS-CoV-2 variants. The sample holds one count of this clone. The method was immunoSEQ multiplex PCR; TCRdb's version includes in-frame clones alone and lacks a portion of them. The repertoire consists of about half a million clones, with about nine tenths occurring once and the leading ten covering about 1.5%. Treatment indicated: about 20 received Ad26.COV2.S at low or high dose, single or two shots; about 5 received placebo; per-sample allocation not given. At day 63 after the first vaccine or placebo injection, samples were drawn. Donation was by an adult aged 18-55 years who was in Boston. The CDR3 totals 15 residues. V was pared by 5 bases and J by 1 base, with 7 bases of the junction left unmatched. In germline, CDR1 is LNHNV, CDR2 YYDKDF (reference sequence).

The gene calls are TRBV15 and TRBJ1-1, with 7 bases matching TRBD1. Sample: peripheral blood, taken in a trial of Ad26.COV2.S vaccine versus placebo. The TCR was taken from a person aged 18-65 years who received the Ad26.COV2.S COVID-19 vaccine or a placebo. CDR3 region: CATSRKRQGNTEAFF. CDR3 bases: TGTGCCACCAGCCGAAAGAGACAGGGGAACACTGAAGCTTTCTTT.